The 18 T cell receptor beta chains presented below share a single source sample, sequenced in a study of blood T cell repertoires in COVID-19. This table comes from immunoSEQ multiplex PCR, and its TCRdb copy is limited to in-frame clones, with some not included. The table lists 130,000 to 150,000 clones, about nine tenths of them singletons. The sequenced material came from peripheral blood. The origin of the receptors is a human donor in a cohort sampled during active COVID-19.

The chain couples TRBV28 to TRBJ1-3, with D possibly TRBD1 on 5 matching bases. Trimming removed 8 bases from V and 2 bases from J, with 19 bases in between. This CDR3 region has 16 residues. Germline CDR1 is MDHEN and CDR2 is SYDVKM. The CDR3 sequence: CASRPPAPGTGNTIYF. The CDR3 DNA is TGTGCCAGCCGTCCCCCGGCTCCAGGGACTGGAAACACCATATATTTT.

V and J are TRBV2 and TRBJ1-3; D perhaps matches TRBD1 (6 bases). The CDR3 has 15 amino acids. V was trimmed by 4 bases and J by 8 bases, leaving 18 bases between them. Germline V gene lookup returns CDR1 SNHLY and CDR2 FYNNEI. The CDR3 loop is CASSGRGSKGDTIYF. The DNA for the CDR3 is TGTGCCAGCAGTGGTAGGGGGTCCAAAGGAGACACCATATATTTT.

The rearrangement uses TRBV9 and TRBJ2-1, with a possible D match to TRBD2 (5 bases). Germline V gene sequence: CDR1 SGDLS, CDR2 YYNGEE. With 3 bases removed from V and 2 bases from J, the gap between germline ends came to 12 bases. The CDR3 is 15 amino acids. In DNA, the CDR3 is TGTGCCAGCAGCGACAGCGGTAGCGCCTACAATGAGCAGTTCTTC. This codes for CASSDSGSAYNEQFF.

This rearrangement joins TRBV6-6 to TRBJ1-2, with TRBD1 identical over 8 bases. Germline loops: CDR1 MNHNY, CDR2 SVGAGI (reference sequence). Trimming at V came to 2 bases and at J to 4 bases, leaving 0 bases not matched to a gene. The CDR3 covers 13 residues. The CDR3 spells CASSYQGAYGYTF. The CDR3 nucleotides are TGTGCCAGCAGTTACCAGGGGGCCTATGGCTACACCTTC.

The chain carries TRBV19 and TRBJ1-3; D not resolved. Per germline, CDR1 LNHDA and CDR2 SQIVND (reference sequence). The V and J ends lost 3 bases and 5 bases respectively, with 5 bases between them. The CDR3 runs to 12 residues. This chain's CDR3 is CASSIARNTIYF. As DNA, the CDR3 is TGTGCCAGTAGTATCGCGAGAAACACCATATATTTT.

This clone was detected a few times. The chain carries TRBV30 and TRBJ1-5; 8 nucleotides line up with TRBD1. CDR1 and CDR2 from the germline V gene are GTSNPN and SVGIG (reference sequence). CDR3 length: 15 amino acids. Trimming cost V 7 bases and J 6 bases; bases outside gene matches: 14. CDR3 sequence: CAFDLAGGGGQPQHF. The CDR3, as DNA: TGTGCCTTCGATCTTGCAGGGGGCGGAGGTCAGCCCCAGCATTTT.

The V gene is TRBV4-2, the J gene TRBJ2-6, with TRBD1 identical over 12 bases. CDR3 length equals 20 residues. The germline V gene encodes CDR1 LGHNA and CDR2 YNFKEQ. The V gene end was trimmed by 3 bases and the J gene end by 3 bases; junction bases not matched to a gene: 12. The DNA of the CDR3 is TGTGCCAGCAGCCATGTACCGCTCGGGACAGGGGGCAGTGGGGCCAACGTCCTGACTTTC. Its translation is CASSHVPLGTGGSGANVLTF.

Concerning this clone itself: One base away lies a much larger clone, so this may be a sequencing read error. V usage is TRBV28 and J usage is TRBJ1-2; 7 bases fit TRBD1. Germline V CDR1 and CDR2: MDHEN, SYDVKM. The ends lost 6 bases at V and 2 bases at J; junction bases unmatched: 3. There are 13 residues in the CDR3. The CDR3, as DNA: TGTGCCAGCAGGCCACAGGGGAACTATGGCTACACCTTC. Amino acid sequence: CASRPQGNYGYTF.

The V call is TRBV20-1, the J call TRBJ1-5, with D maybe TRBD1 (6 bases). V dropped 4 bases and J dropped 3 bases, with 10 bases sitting between them. The CDR3 is 13 amino acids. Germline V lookup: CDR1 DFQATT, CDR2 SNEGSKA (reference sequence). As DNA, the CDR3 is TGCAGTGCTACTGACAGGATCAATCAGCCCCAGCATTTT. Translating it yields CSATDRINQPQHF.

V and J are TRBV5-1 and TRBJ2-1; TRBD2 matches at 9 bases. V dropped 6 bases and J dropped 0; count of bases not matched to a gene: 4. Germline V gives CDR1 SGHRS, CDR2 YFSETQ. CDR3 length equals 15 residues. This chain's CDR3 is CASTPLAGSYNEQFF. DNA of the CDR3: TGCGCCAGCACCCCACTAGCGGGCTCCTACAATGAGCAGTTCTTC.

V usage is TRBV2 and J usage is TRBJ1-5; TRBD1 aligns across 10 bases. The V segment lost 7 bases and the J segment 2 bases; nucleotides outside the gene matches: 8. The CDR3 length is 16 residues. Per the germline V gene, CDR1 is SNHLY and CDR2 is FYNNEI. CDR3: CASNWDRGPGNQPQHF. In DNA form, the CDR3 reads TGTGCCAGCAATTGGGACAGGGGACCGGGCAATCAGCCCCAGCATTTT. Based on the CDR3 plus reference TRBV2 and TRBJ1-5, the full variable domain is EPEVTQTPSHQVTQMGQEVILRCVPISNHLYFYWYRQILGQKVEFLVSFYNNEISEKSEIFDDQFSVERPDGSNFTLKIRSTKLEDSAMYFCASNWDRGPGNQPQHFGDGTRLSIL.

The chain uses TRBV9 and TRBJ2-1; a possible D gene is TRBD2 (6 bases). V was cut by 0 bases and J by 8 bases, with 21 bases left in between. The germline CDR1 and CDR2 sequences are SGDLS and YYNGEE. This CDR3 contains 17 residues. The CDR3 region is CASSVAGGRKVIDEQFF. The DNA of the CDR3 is TGTGCCAGCAGCGTAGCTGGAGGGCGAAAGGTGATCGATGAGCAGTTCTTC.

The rearrangement uses TRBV3-1 (or the pseudogene TRBV3-2) and TRBJ2-7, with 14 bases aligning to TRBD2. Germline CDR1 is LGHDT and CDR2 is YNNKEL (reference sequence). The V segment lost 5 bases and the J segment 7 bases; nucleotides outside the gene matches: 19. This CDR3 contains 19 residues. Here the CDR3 DNA reads TGTGCCAGCAGCACCCGGACTAGCGGGGGGCAGTCGGCCTTGGGAGAGCAGTACTTC. As protein: CASSTRTSGGQSALGEQYF.

The chain joins TRBV2 to TRBJ2-7, with D uncertain. The germline CDR1 and CDR2 sequences are SNHLY and FYNNEI. This CDR3 has 12 amino acids. Deletions cut 2 bases from V and 3 bases from J, with 5 bases between. CDR3 amino acids: CASSEFSYEQYF. CDR3 in DNA: TGTGCCAGCAGTGAATTTAGCTACGAGCAGTACTTC.

This clone was detected only a few times. The chain is built from TRBV7-9 and TRBJ1-4; 7 positions match TRBD1. With 6 bases clipped from V and 8 bases from J, the junction kept 9 bases outside the gene matches. Germline-derived CDR1 and CDR2 are SEHNR and FQNEAQ (reference sequence). This CDR3 is built from 14 residues. CDR3: CASSTEGAREKLFF. Written as DNA, the CDR3 is TGTGCCAGCAGTACCGAGGGGGCAAGGGAAAAACTGTTTTTT.

This clone is a singleton in its sample. The chain carries TRBV9 and TRBJ1-6; D is undetermined. Germline CDR1 is SGDLS and CDR2 is YYNGEE. With 0 bases removed from V and 8 bases from J, the gap between germline ends came to 6 bases. The CDR3 length is 13 residues. The CDR3 loop reads CASSVGQDSPLHF. CDR3 DNA sequence: TGTGCCAGCAGCGTAGGGCAAGATTCACCCCTCCACTTT.

V and J are TRBV24-1 and TRBJ2-1; D possibly corresponds to TRBD1 (5 bases). The CDR3 is 15 amino acids. Germline CDR1 and CDR2: KGHDR and SFDVKD. V lost 2 bases, J lost 6 bases, and 13 bases lay in between. DNA for the CDR3: TGTGCCACCAGTGATTCAGGGAACACGCCCAATGAGCAGTTCTTC. Amino acid sequence: CATSDSGNTPNEQFF.

This chain uses TRBV6-1 with TRBJ1-1; TRBD1 matches at 9 bases. CDR3 size: 17 residues. Looked up from germline, CDR1 is MNHNS and CDR2 is SASEGT. Trimming took 4 bases from V and 0 from J; bases not matched to a gene: 9. Here the CDR3 reads CASSGDRDYSMNTEAFF. In nucleotides, the CDR3 is TGTGCCAGCAGTGGGGACAGGGACTATAGCATGAACACTGAAGCTTTCTTT.